A selection of T cell receptor beta chains follows, all from one sample in a study of blood T cell repertoires in COVID-19. Only in-frame clones appear in the TCRdb table, and some are missing; sequencing was by immunoSEQ multiplex PCR. The sample lists 150,000 to 200,000 clones; around 87% were seen once. Sequences were obtained from peripheral blood. The receptor set was obtained from a man between 35 and 55 years old with active or convalescent COVID-19. Each CDR3 is given without its conserved first and last residue. Each record gives: V gene, J gene, clone size, CDR3 protein. Some rows have no size entry. The others give once, few or many, or a class for an expanded clone.

TRBV19	TRBJ1-1	-	ASRQAQNTEAF
TRBV4-1	TRBJ1-5	-	ASSQELGDGGNQPQH
TRBV7-3	TRBJ2-3	-	ASSLGLAGAMDTQY
TRBV5-4	TRBJ2-5	-	ASSSYRGFEETQY
TRBV19	TRBJ2-5	-	ASSMRGTGEGETQY
TRBV11-3	TRBJ2-2	once	ASSLVLAGGPGELF
TRBV7-8	TRBJ1-2	few	ASNTGLSDGYT
TRBV29-1	TRBJ1-4	once	SVRGGEEKLF
TRBV7-6	TRBJ2-1	-	ASSLAGGFYNEQF
TRBV20-1	TRBJ2-3	once	SASVRPGRRTDTQY
TRBV5-5	TRBJ2-3	-	ASSLYRRGIERDTQY
TRBV9	TRBJ1-6	-	ASSGKDTGTYNSPLH
TRBV6-6	TRBJ1-2	-	ASSRTGTYGYT
TRBV5-6	TRBJ1-4	-	ASSSSTDATNEKLF
TRBV5-1	TRBJ1-2	-	ASSFEENYGYT
TRBV11-2	TRBJ2-3	-	ASSPTSGVDTQY
TRBV28	TRBJ2-7	-	ASSLVLSLREQY
TRBV5-8	TRBJ2-2	once	ASSLMIAGGRTGELF
TRBV4-3	TRBJ2-2	once	ASSPHGGARGTGELF
TRBV5-6	TRBJ2-1	-	ASRGSDRVLNEQF
TRBV30	TRBJ1-2	-	AWSVHGDFGYT
TRBV9	TRBJ2-3	-	ASSIPGGDTQY
TRBV6-6	TRBJ2-1	once	ASSPRERTSGVNEQF
TRBV18	TRBJ2-7	-	ASSPGGRYEQY
TRBV19	TRBJ1-5	-	ASRRHVDQPQH
TRBV5-6	TRBJ1-2	-	ASSLQGVMNYGYT
TRBV7-8	TRBJ2-1	few	ASSYGTGTTINEQF
TRBV5-8	TRBJ1-2	-	ASSPTDPRGNYGYT
TRBV5-1	TRBJ2-1	-	ASSPPYNNYNEQF
TRBV6-5	TRBJ1-5	-	ASSLRQGNQPQH
TRBV5-1	TRBJ2-5	-	ASSPDRGQETQY
TRBV4-2	TRBJ1-1	once	ASSHTGGERTEAF
TRBV3-1/TRBV3-2	TRBJ1-1	-	ASSQGQGGTEAF
TRBV7-9	TRBJ1-4	-	ASSLATATNEKLF
TRBV11-2	TRBJ1-6	few	ASSLYSGTGLSPLH
TRBV4-3	TRBJ1-4	few	ASSQDRTGATNEKLF
TRBV30	TRBJ2-1	-	AWSVGTETASDEQF
TRBV10-3	TRBJ2-2	few	AILRDRDTGELF
TRBV6-2/TRBV6-3	TRBJ1-4	-	ASSPTGGEKLF
TRBV5-1	TRBJ2-5	-	ASSDNTVQETQY
TRBV9	TRBJ2-5	-	ASTQRGGQETQY
TRBV28	TRBJ1-2	-	ASKGAGGRGGYT
TRBV18	TRBJ2-3	-	ASSPRSGGNTQY
TRBV4-1	TRBJ2-3	-	ASSQTLAGAAPAQY
TRBV2	TRBJ2-2	once	ASSEERTGELF
TRBV3-1/TRBV3-2	TRBJ2-3	-	ASSQAQSDTQY